A single sample is the source of the 32 T cell receptor beta chains below, sequenced in a study of T cell clonality in common variable immunodeficiency. General study points: Reportedly, TCR beta sequences from common variable immunodeficiency showed fewer deletions and N-nucleotide insertions.

Clones were read by immunoSEQ multiplex PCR, and TCRdb kept only the in-frame ones, dropping some. Recorded here are roughly 34,000 clones, none singletons. Antigen specificity for these receptors is unknown. Input material: peripheral blood mononuclear cells. The source of these receptors is a human donor with common variable immunodeficiency.

The table lists this clone with a few counts. From the germline J gene comes the end of the CDR3, since the read stops 3 residues before it. The chain carries TRBV18 and TRBJ1-1; 7 bases map to TRBD1. The length of the CDR3 is 16 residues. The germline V gene has CDR1 KGHSH and CDR2 LQKENI. V lost 4 bases to trimming and J lost 0 bases; unmatched junction nucleotides: 8. CDR3 protein: CASSLGATGLNTEAFF. CDR3 bases read: TGTGCCAGCTCACTGGGGGCGACAGGGTTGAACACTGAA.

This clone has only a few counts. The read comes to an end 3 residues before the CDR3 does, leaving the germline J gene to fill in the end. The J gene is TRBJ1-1, the V gene TRBV5-1; no definite D call. The CDR3 length is 14 residues. CDR1 SGHRS and CDR2 YFSETQ come from the germline V gene. CDR3 DNA, as far as it was read: TGCGCCAGCAGTATTTCTGACGCCTCGGGTTTG. This sequence encodes CASSISDASGL. The entire CDR3 sequence reads CASSISDASGLAFF.

This clone occurred many times. The read ends 3 residues early relative to the CDR3; the germline J gene fills the gap. The V call is TRBV5-1, the J call TRBJ2-1, with a tentative D call TRBD2 (5 bases). Germline CDR1 is SGHRS and CDR2 is YFSETQ. V was shortened by 2 bases and J by 5 bases, with 14 bases between the two germline ends. This CDR3 has 15 amino acids. Partial CDR3 DNA: TGCGCCAGCAGCTTTGAGAGCGGTTATAACAATGAG. Amino acid sequence: CASSFESGYNNE. The whole CDR3 is CASSFESGYNNEQFF.

A few counts support this clone. The CDR3 protein is CASSEELAGFYEQFF. The part of the CDR3 DNA that was read is TGCGCCAGCAGTGAGGAACTAGCGGGTTTTTATGAG. This rearrangement joins TRBV10-2 to TRBJ2-1, with TRBD2 matching 9 bases. Sequencing ends 3 residues short of the CDR3 end; the germline J gene provides the rest. The CDR3 is made up of 15 amino acids. Per the germline V gene, CDR1 is WSHSY and CDR2 is SAAADI. J was trimmed by 8 bases and V by 2 bases; bases with no gene match: 7.

Concerning this clone: Read coverage stops 3 residues before the CDR3 terminus; the germline J gene supplies the remainder. V and J are TRBV6-2 or TRBV6-3 and TRBJ2-5, with 7 bases fitting TRBD2. This CDR3 has 14 amino acids. The germline gives CDR1 MNHEY, CDR2 SVGEGT. V lost 2 bases, J lost 4 bases, and 4 bases stayed unmatched. CDR3 bases read: TGTGCCAGCAGTTACGCGGGAGACGGAGAGACC. Protein product: CASSYAGDGET. The entire CDR3 protein reads CASSYAGDGETQYF.

In this sample, this clone turned up many times. The sequenced fragment ends 3 residues before the CDR3 boundary, so the rest is inferred from the germline J gene. This chain links TRBV28 with TRBJ2-7; D possibly corresponds to TRBD2 (6 bases). Deletions cut 6 bases from V and 6 bases from J, with 15 bases between. The germline CDR1 and CDR2 sequences are MDHEN and SYDVKM. There are 13 residues in the CDR3. CDR3 region: CASRGLPLGEQYF. The DNA read from the CDR3 is TGTGCCAGCAGGGGACTCCCGCTGGGCGAG. Complete variable domain (other parts from reference TRBV28 and TRBJ2-7): DVKVTQSSRYLVKRTGEKVFLECVQDMDHENMFWYRQDPGLGLRLIYFSYDVKMKEKGDIPEGYSVSREKKERFSLILESASTNQTSMYLCASRGLPLGEQYFGPGTRLTVT.

This clone was recorded many times. With the read ending 3 residues before the CDR3 end, the germline J gene is used to fill in that end. The rearrangement joins TRBV29-1 to TRBJ2-7; 8 positions match TRBD1. This CDR3 contains 13 residues. The V gene end was trimmed by 5 bases and the J gene end by 4 bases; junction bases not matched to a gene: 7. Germline lookup yields CDR1 SQVTM and CDR2 ANQGSEA. The part of the CDR3 DNA that was read is TGCAGCGTTCGGCAAGACAGGGGATACGAG. As protein: CSVRQDRGYE. The whole CDR3 protein reads CSVRQDRGYEQYF.

This clone was counted at least ten times. Coverage ceases 3 residues before the CDR3 finishes, and the germline J gene fills in the end. This chain links TRBV7-3 with TRBJ1-1; 9 bases are a match to TRBD1. The CDR3 consists of 13 residues. The V gene's germline CDR1 is SGHTA and CDR2 FQGTGA. CDR3 in amino acids: CASSSQGTGEAFF. CDR3 bases read: TGTGCCAGCAGCTCACAGGGGACAGGGGAA.

At least ten counts were recorded for this clone. Read coverage stops 3 residues before the CDR3 terminus; the germline J gene supplies the remainder. V is TRBV7-3 and J is TRBJ2-2; 12 bases map to TRBD2. Germline CDR1 is SGHTA and CDR2 is FQGTGA. The V gene end was trimmed by 3 bases and the J gene end by 4 bases; junction bases not matched to a gene: 3. The CDR3 has 16 residues. The CDR3 region is CASSFGLAGSTGELFF. The CDR3 DNA, read in part, is TGTGCCAGCAGCTTCGGACTAGCGGGGTCCACCGGGGAG.

As concerns this clone: Read data end 3 residues before the CDR3 end; the end is taken from the germline J gene. The rearrangement uses TRBV19 and TRBJ2-1; D may be TRBD1 (5 bases). Trimming took off 3 bases at V and 4 bases at J, with 13 bases between the two ends. CDR1 and CDR2 (germline): LNHDA, SQIVND (reference sequence). CDR3 length: 15 residues. This CDR3 is CASSIPTGGYNEQFF. The part of the CDR3 DNA that was read is TGTGCCAGTAGTATCCCCACAGGTGGGTACAATGAG.

On this clone: The DNA ends 3 residues before the CDR3 does, and the rest of the CDR3 is filled in from the germline J gene. V usage is TRBV20-1 and J usage is TRBJ2-3; maybe TRBD2 (5 bases). CDR3 length: 14 amino acids. V lost 0 bases and J 2 bases, leaving 9 bases between the germline ends. Germline V gene data show CDR1 as DFQATT and CDR2 as SNEGSKA (reference sequence). Incomplete CDR3 DNA: TGCAGTGCTAGAGAGGGTAGCGCCACAGATACG. Its translation is CSAREGSATDT. The full CDR3 protein reads CSAREGSATDTQYF.

In the case of this clone: The read stops 3 residues short of the end of the CDR3; the missing end is completed from the germline J gene. This chain uses TRBV7-6 with TRBJ2-7, with TRBD1 matching over 8 bases. This CDR3 comprises 15 residues. Germline loops: CDR1 SGHVS, CDR2 FNYEAQ. V was pared by 1 base and J by 2 bases, with 4 bases of the junction left unmatched. CDR3 bases read: TGTGCCAGCAGCTTAGGGGACAGGCCCACCTACGAG. Translating gives CASSLGDRPTYE. The CDR3 as a whole reads CASSLGDRPTYEQYF.

The table lists this clone with a few counts. The read terminates 3 residues ahead of where the CDR3 ends, so the germline J gene completes it. The rearrangement links TRBV7-9 to TRBJ1-1; no firm D call. This CDR3 has 14 residues. V lost 7 bases to trimming and J lost 0 bases, with 12 bases between them. The germline V gene encodes CDR1 SEHNR and CDR2 FQNEAQ (reference sequence). The sequenced CDR3 bases are TGTGCCAGCAACGCAGGAACCGTGAACACTGAA. Residues: CASNAGTVNTE. The complete CDR3 sequence is CASNAGTVNTEAFF.

A note on this clone: The CDR3 is cut off 3 residues early in the read; its end comes from the germline J gene. The chain couples TRBV6-2 or TRBV6-3 to TRBJ1-3, with D possibly being TRBD1 (5 bases). Germline CDR1 MNHEY, CDR2 SVGEGT. This CDR3 is 16 amino acids long. Trimming left V 10 bases short and J 0 bases short, with 19 bases between. The covered CDR3 bases are TGTGCCATCCAGAAGACAGCTAAAAGCTCTGGAAACACC. Protein sequence: CAIQKTAKSSGNT. The CDR3 in full is CAIQKTAKSSGNTIYF.

Ten or more counts support this clone. The read ends 3 residues early relative to the CDR3; the germline J gene fills the gap. This chain uses TRBV29-1 with TRBJ1-1, with D perhaps matching TRBD1 (5 bases). The CDR3 sequence is 12 residues long. Germline V lookup: CDR1 SQVTM, CDR2 ANQGSEA. Trimming removed 6 bases from V and 7 bases from J, with 15 bases in between. The sequenced part of the CDR3 DNA is TGCAGCGTGAGCCGGGGGGAGAGTGAA. It is translated as CSVSRGESE. The full CDR3 protein is CSVSRGESEAFF.

This clone was found many times. Coverage ceases 3 residues before the CDR3 finishes, and the germline J gene fills in the end. The chain recombines TRBV4-1 with TRBJ2-4, with D perhaps TRBD1 (5 bases). Trimming stripped 2 bases from V and 0 bases from J, with 11 bases between. The germline gives CDR1 MGHRA, CDR2 YSYEKL. The CDR3 is made up of 16 amino acids. CDR3 residues: CASSQPTGSAKNIQYF. The CDR3 DNA, read in part, is TGCGCCAGCAGCCAACCCACAGGCTCAGCCAAAAACATT.

This clone was detected a few times. The sequence runs out 3 residues before the end of the CDR3; the remainder is reconstructed from the germline J gene. The V gene is TRBV2, the J gene TRBJ1-1; 9 nucleotides line up with TRBD1. The CDR3 totals 14 residues. CDR1 and CDR2 (germline): SNHLY, FYNNEI. J lost 5 bases, V lost 8 bases, and 9 bases had no gene match. CDR3 sequence: CASLLDRGRTEAFF. The CDR3 bases that were read are TGTGCCAGCCTCCTAGACAGGGGGAGAACTGAA.

Note on this clone: The CDR3 end falls 3 residues outside the read, so it is completed with the germline J gene. The chain uses TRBV5-1 and TRBJ1-6, with unresolved D. Germline loops: CDR1 SGHRS, CDR2 YFSETQ. Trimming took 4 bases from V and 7 from J, leaving 9 bases between them. This CDR3 has 13 residues. The CDR3 DNA, read in part, is TGCGCCAGCAGCATAGTGGGCAATTCACCC. Translated: CASSIVGNSP. The complete CDR3 protein is CASSIVGNSPLHF.

Many counts were recorded for this clone. The sequenced fragment ends 3 residues before the CDR3 boundary, so the rest is inferred from the germline J gene. Other DNA sequences in the sample encode the same CDR3. The genes are TRBV29-1 and TRBJ2-5; a weak D match, TRBD2 (6 bases). From germline, CDR1 is SQVTM and CDR2 ANQGSEA. V was shortened by 3 bases and J by 2 bases, with 13 bases between the two germline ends. The CDR3 runs to 14 residues. Partial CDR3 DNA: TGCAGCGTTGAGCGGGGCTCGGGGCAAGAGACC. Its translation: CSVERGSGQET. The whole CDR3 protein reads CSVERGSGQETQYF.

On this clone itself: The read terminates 3 residues ahead of where the CDR3 ends, so the germline J gene completes it. The gene calls are TRBV2 and TRBJ1-1, with 9 bases fitting TRBD1. V was pared by 4 bases and J by 1 base, with 7 bases of the junction left unmatched. CDR1 and CDR2 (germline): SNHLY, FYNNEI. The CDR3 has 16 amino acids. This chain's CDR3 is CASSGTGDLTNTEAFF. The sequenced CDR3 bases are TGTGCCAGCAGTGGGACAGGGGATTTGACGAACACTGAA.

This clone was observed at least ten times. The DNA ends 3 residues before the CDR3 does, and the rest of the CDR3 is filled in from the germline J gene. The gene calls are TRBV5-1 and TRBJ2-2; D perhaps matches TRBD2 (6 bases). The CDR3 is made up of 17 amino acids. V was shortened by 0 bases and J by 5 bases, with 17 bases between the two germline ends. Germline V CDR1 and CDR2: SGHRS, YFSETQ. Here the CDR3 reads CASSLELAPSWTGELFF. The sequenced part of the CDR3 DNA is TGCGCCAGCAGCTTGGAACTAGCCCCAAGTTGGACCGGGGAG.

In this sample, this clone turned up many times. The read gets to within 3 residues of the CDR3 end, and the germline J gene fills in the rest. The chain combines TRBV20-1 with TRBJ1-2; 8 bases align to TRBD1. Looked up from germline, CDR1 is DFQATT and CDR2 is SNEGSKA (reference sequence). CDR3 length: 14 residues. The J segment lost 4 bases and the V segment lost 6 bases, leaving 10 bases of the junction unmatched. CDR3 sequence reads: CSAHSRGRGYGYTF. The part of the CDR3 DNA that was read is TGCAGTGCACACTCCAGGGGGCGAGGCTATGGC.

This clone was counted only a few times. The read halts 3 residues ahead of the CDR3 end, with the missing end drawn from the germline J gene. The chain uses TRBV7-2 and TRBJ1-2, with unresolved D. V was shortened by 0 bases and J by 4 bases, with 12 bases between the two germline ends. CDR1 and CDR2 (germline): SGHTA, FQGNSA. The CDR3 spans 15 residues. The CDR3 loop reads CASSLAREQVYGYTF. The part of the CDR3 DNA that was read is TGTGCCAGCAGCTTAGCGCGAGAGCAGGTCTATGGC.

This clone came up many times. Read sequence stops 3 residues before the CDR3 end, and the germline J gene provides the missing end. The V gene is TRBV11-3, the J gene TRBJ1-1, with D tentatively TRBD1 (5 bases). Germline CDR1 reads SGHNT; CDR2 reads YENEEA. Between the trimmed V and J ends, which lost 5 bases and 7 bases, there was a span of 14 bases. The CDR3 runs to 13 residues. This CDR3 reads CASSITRGGEAFF. The covered CDR3 bases are TGTGCCAGCAGCATCACGAGGGGCGGTGAA.

This clone was seen at least ten times. The missing CDR3 end, 3 residues past where the read stops, is filled in from the germline J gene. The rearrangement joins TRBV5-6 to TRBJ2-5, with D unclear. The germline CDR1 and CDR2 sequences are SGHDT and YYEEEE. The germline V and J ends were trimmed by 4 bases and 4 bases, with 5 bases remaining between them. This CDR3 is built from 11 residues. Partial CDR3 DNA: TGTGCCAGCAGCGCCGGAGAGACC. It encodes CASSAGET. From start to end, the CDR3 is CASSAGETQYF.

This clone was seen at least ten times. The missing CDR3 end, 3 residues past where the read stops, is filled in from the germline J gene. The chain joins TRBV5-4 to TRBJ2-3, with D maybe TRBD1 (6 bases). V was cut by 2 bases and J by 0 bases, with 7 bases left in between. There are 14 residues in the CDR3. CDR1 is SGHNT, CDR2 YYREEE, per germline (reference sequence). The CDR3 reads CASSLRGSTDTQYF. The sequenced part of the CDR3 DNA is TGTGCCAGCAGCTTAAGGGGGAGCACAGATACG.

Only a few counts were recorded for this clone. The read comes to an end 3 residues before the CDR3 does, leaving the germline J gene to fill in the end. The J gene is TRBJ1-1, the V gene TRBV20-1; D gene unclear. The CDR3 extends over 11 amino acids. Trimming took 6 bases from V and 5 from J, leaving 10 bases between them. The V gene's germline CDR1 is DFQATT and CDR2 SNEGSKA (reference sequence). Incomplete CDR3 DNA: TGCAGTGCGGCCCCCGGGACTGAA. This sequence encodes CSAAPGTE. The entire CDR3 protein is CSAAPGTEAFF.

For this clone: The read falls 3 residues short of the CDR3 end, and the missing part is taken from the germline J gene. The chain combines TRBV7-3 with TRBJ2-7, with D possibly being TRBD2 (5 bases). Between the trimmed V and J ends, which lost 5 bases and 6 bases, there was a span of 23 bases. CDR1 is SGHTA and CDR2 is FQGTGA in the germline V gene. The CDR3 runs to 16 residues. CDR3 DNA (partial): TGTGCCAGCAGCCGTCCCAGCGGCAGAACTACAATCGAG. Its translation: CASSRPSGRTTIE. The entire CDR3 reads CASSRPSGRTTIEQYF. Based on the CDR3 plus reference TRBV7-3 and TRBJ2-7, the full variable domain is GAGVSQTPSNKVTEKGKYVELRCDPISGHTALYWYRQSLGQGPEFLIYFQGTGAADDSGLPNDRFFAVRPEGSVSTLKIQRTERGDSAVYLCASSRPSGRTTIEQYFGPGTRLTVT.

This clone was picked up many times. The CDR3 extends 3 residues past the end of the read, so its final part is completed from the germline J gene. This chain uses TRBV18 with TRBJ1-2, with 8 bases matching TRBD1. V was clipped by 1 base and J by 6 bases; unmatched bases: 4. The germline CDR1 and CDR2 sequences are KGHSH and LQKENI. The CDR3 is 14 amino acids. The CDR3 bases that were read are TGTGCCAGCTCACCACTGGACAGGGCCCATGGC. Translating it yields CASSPLDRAHG. Given in full, the CDR3 is CASSPLDRAHGYTF. The full variable domain, in which reference TRBV18 and TRBJ1-2 provide the parts outside the CDR3, is NAGVMQNPRHLVRRRGQEARLRCSPMKGHSHVYWYRQLPEEGLKFMVYLQKENIIDESGMPKERFSAEFPKEGPSILRIQQVVRGDSAAYFCASSPLDRAHGYTFGSGTRLTVV.

This clone was observed at least ten times. The CDR3 extends 3 residues past the end of the read, so its final part is completed from the germline J gene. The chain is built from TRBV5-1 and TRBJ1-5; 9 bases align to TRBD1. The ends lost 0 bases at V and 8 bases at J; junction bases unmatched: 9. The germline CDR1 and CDR2 sequences are SGHRS and YFSETQ. The CDR3 length is 16 residues. CDR3: CASSLGGTGLEEPQHF. Partial CDR3 DNA: TGCGCCAGCAGCTTGGGGGGGACAGGGTTGGAGGAGCCC.

Comment on this clone: The read ends 3 residues shy of where the CDR3 ends; the end is completed using the germline J gene. The chain employs TRBV19 and TRBJ1-1, with D perhaps TRBD1 (6 bases). Germline V CDR1 and CDR2: LNHDA, SQIVND (reference sequence). V lost 8 bases and J lost 5, with 15 bases in between. The CDR3 is made up of 13 amino acids. CDR3 sequence reads: CASSLGARTEAFF. CDR3 DNA, as far as it was read: TGTGCCAGTTCACTGGGGGCCCGGACTGAA.

This clone was seen only a few times. The read ends 3 residues before the CDR3 terminus; that terminus is restored from the germline J gene. The chain has TRBV13 and TRBJ1-1; TRBD1 aligns across 7 bases. The trim removed 1 base at V and 5 bases at J, leaving 13 bases unmatched. The CDR3 is 17 amino acids. Germline V gene sequence: CDR1 PRHDT, CDR2 FYEKMQ (reference sequence). The CDR3 bases that were read are TGTGCCAGCAGCTTAGAGGGCAGGGGGGTTGTGTTGACTGAA. Its translation is CASSLEGRGVVLTE. The complete CDR3 sequence is CASSLEGRGVVLTEAFF. The full variable domain, rest sourced from reference TRBV13 and TRBJ1-1, is AAGVIQSPRHLIKEKRETATLKCYPIPRHDTVYWYQQGPGQDPQFLISFYEKMQSDKGSIPDRFSAQQFSDYHSELNMSSLELGDSALYFCASSLEGRGVVLTEAFFGQGTRLTVV.